This TCR beta chain was recovered during a study of identical twins. TCRdb ran MiXCR on the 5' RACE reads and lists one entry per CDR3 protein. The profile shows hundreds of thousands of distinct CDR3 sequences, roughly 9.4% of them singletons. Study observations and caveats: There were fewer insertions in abundant cord blood beta clonotypes, but memory repertoires showed no such pattern.

This clonotype has only a few counts. The target antigen is unknown. The germline gives CDR1 SGHRS, CDR2 YFSETQ. There are 15 residues in the CDR3. J lost 3 bases, V lost 4 bases, and 5 bases had no gene match. The source of this sequence is a woman aged 18-29 years in good health. The sample was memory (CD45RO+) T cells sorted from blood. The genes are TRBV5-1 and TRBJ2-5; TRBD2 matches 11 bases. This CDR3 is CASSSTSGSKETQYF. The CDR3, as DNA: TGCGCCAGCAGCAGCACTAGCGGGAGTAAAGAGACCCAGTACTTC.